This is a list of T cell receptor beta chains from one sample in a study of long-term antiretroviral therapy in people with HIV. Profiling relied on immunoSEQ multiplex PCR, and the TCRdb table lists in-frame clones only, not all of them. The profile shows approximately 29,000 clones, around nine tenths of them singletons. Sequenced here: unsorted PBMCs, sampled 0.5 years after starting antiretroviral therapy. These receptors were obtained from a woman between 18 and 29 years old with HIV. The CDR3 runs from the conserved cysteine through the conserved F or W. The D gene is left open where the match is weak. Clone size is stated in some rows and not others, as once, few, many or a class when expanded.

>TRBJ2-1|TRBD1|TRBV2|.|15
TGTGCCAGCAGACCCCCGGGACAGGGGGCGGGTGAGCAGTTCTTC
CASRPPGQGAGEQFF
>TRBJ1-2|.|TRBV20-1|.|9
TGCAGCGGACGTGGGGGCTACACCTTC
CSGRGGYTF
>TRBJ2-2|TRBD2|TRBV6-5|.|15
TGTGCCAGCACTCGGGCAGGGAGGGGAACCGGGGAGCTGTTTTTT
CASTRAGRGTGELFF
>TRBJ2-3|.|TRBV28|.|15
TGTGCCAGCAGTCGCATGACAGGTAGCACAGATACGCAGTATTTT
CASSRMTGSTDTQYF
>TRBJ2-1|.|TRBV10-3|.|16
TGTGCCATCAGTGACGGTTCTGGAAGGGCGCGTAATGAGCAGTTCTTC
CAISDGSGRARNEQFF
>TRBJ1-2|.|TRBV11-2|.|11
TGTGCCAGCAGCCGAGTCGGTGGCTACACCTTC
CASSRVGGYTF
>TRBJ1-5|.|TRBV28|.|12
TGTGTCAGCACCACGCCCAATCAGCCCCAGCATTTT
CVSTTPNQPQHF
>TRBJ2-7|TRBD1|TRBV4-2|.|16
TGTGCCAGCAGCCGAGCACTTCGGGACAGCTCCTACGAGCAGTACTTC
CASSRALRDSSYEQYF
>TRBJ2-7|TRBD2|TRBV11-2|.|15
TGTGCCAGCAGCCCCCCCAGCGGGAGGACCTACGAGCAGTACTTC
CASSPPSGRTYEQYF
>TRBJ2-7|TRBD2|TRBV9|.|15
TGTGCCAGCAGCATGGGACTAGCGGAACAATACGAGCAGTACTTC
CASSMGLAEQYEQYF
>TRBJ2-3|TRBD1|TRBV7-9|once|15
TGTGCCAGCAGCCCTCGGGACAGGGACACAGATACGCAGTATTTT
CASSPRDRDTDTQYF
>TRBJ1-3|.|TRBV4-3|once|14
TGCGCCAGCAGCCAAGATACTAGTCGAAACACCATATATTTT
CASSQDTSRNTIYF
>TRBJ1-1|.|TRBV6-5|medium-sized|14
TGTGCCAGCACCTCGGACGTTTTGAACACTGAAGCTTTCTTT
CASTSDVLNTEAFF
>TRBJ1-2|.|TRBV6-1|.|10
TGTGCCAGCAGTGAGCGGGGCTACACCTTC
CASSERGYTF
>TRBJ2-2|.|TRBV27|.|15
TGTGCCAGCAGTTTGAGAGCAAGGGACGCCGGGGAGCTGTTTTTT
CASSLRARDAGELFF
>TRBJ1-2|TRBD1|TRBV5-6|few|14
TGTGCCAGCAGCTACCAGACAGGGGAGGATGGCTACACCTTC
CASSYQTGEDGYTF
>TRBJ2-2|TRBD2|TRBV19|once|14
TGTGCCAGTGGGCCTAGCGGGTATACCGGGGAGCTGTTTTTT
CASGPSGYTGELFF
>TRBJ2-7|TRBD2|TRBV5-1|.|14
TGCGCCAGCAGAACCTCGCGGGAGGCGGTCGAGCAGTACTTC
CASRTSREAVEQYF
>TRBJ1-1|.|TRBV7-8|.|11
TGTGCCAGCAGCCGGAACACTGAAGCTTTCTTT
CASSRNTEAFF
>TRBJ2-7|TRBD1|TRBV19|.|15
TGTGCCAGTAGTATTGTGGGACAGGGGGGATACGAGCAGTACTTC
CASSIVGQGGYEQYF
>TRBJ1-4|TRBD1|TRBV5-4|.|15
TGTGCCAGCAGCGTGCAACAGGGGGCTAATGAAAAACTGTTTTTT
CASSVQQGANEKLFF
>TRBJ2-7|.|TRBV9|.|15
TGTGCCAGCAGCCCTCGACAGGTATCCTCCTACGAGCAGTACTTC
CASSPRQVSSYEQYF
>TRBJ1-2|.|TRBV7-2|few|11
TGTGCCAGCAGCTTGGGGGGAGGCTACACCTTC
CASSLGGGYTF
>TRBJ1-5|.|TRBV6-1|.|12
TGTGCCAGCAGTGAAGGCTATCAGCCCCAGCATTTT
CASSEGYQPQHF
>TRBJ2-3|.|TRBV4-1|.|14
TGCGCCAGCAGCCCGGACCACGTGAGGGATACGCAGTATTTT
CASSPDHVRDTQYF
>TRBJ1-1|.|TRBV9|.|13
TGTGCCAGCAGCGTACACAGGGACACTGAAGCTTTCTTT
CASSVHRDTEAFF
>TRBJ1-5|TRBD1|TRBV6-5|.|15
TGTGCCAGCAGAGACAGGGGAGGTGGCAATCAGCCCCAGCATTTT
CASRDRGGGNQPQHF
>TRBJ2-6|.|TRBV7-8|.|19
TGTGCCAGCAGCTCACCCGCCCCGGGCCTACTCTCTGGGGCCAACGTCCTGACTTTC
CASSSPAPGLLSGANVLTF
>TRBJ2-7|TRBD1|TRBV6-1|.|14
TGTGCCAGTCTTGACAGGGCTCACCACTACGAGCAGTACTTC
CASLDRAHHYEQYF
>TRBJ2-5|TRBD2|TRBV5-1|.|15
TGCGCCAGCCGAGGGACTAGCGGGGCGGGAGAGACCCAGTACTTC
CASRGTSGAGETQYF
>TRBJ2-5|TRBD1|TRBV11-2|.|14
TGTGCCAGCAGCCTAGGACAGGGACGCGAGACCCAGTACTTC
CASSLGQGRETQYF
>TRBJ2-7|TRBD2|TRBV11-1|.|17
TGTGCCAGCAGCCCCGGACTAGCGGGAGGCCCCTCCTACGAGCAGTACTTC
CASSPGLAGGPSYEQYF
>TRBJ1-1|TRBD1|TRBV6-4|.|13
TGTGCCACCAACAGGGGGCAGTACACTGAAGCTTTCTTT
CATNRGQYTEAFF
>TRBJ1-2|TRBD1|TRBV28|.|18
TGTGCCAGCAGTTTGATGGCAGGGGGCACAAGCCCCCTCTATGGCTACACCTTC
CASSLMAGGTSPLYGYTF
>TRBJ2-7|.|TRBV7-9|.|11
TGTGCCAGCAGCCACGATTACGAGCAGTACTTC
CASSHDYEQYF
>TRBJ2-5|.|TRBV4-3|once|13
TGCGCCAGCAGCCAATGGGGGAAAGAGACCCAGTACTTC
CASSQWGKETQYF
>TRBJ2-7|.|TRBV21-1|.|15
.
CASSKWGTGSYEQYF
>TRBJ2-7|.|TRBV5-1|.|15
TGCGCCAGCAGCTCAGGACAGGGAGGGACGTACGAGCAGTACTTC
CASSSGQGGTYEQYF
>TRBJ2-7|.|TRBV5-1|.|14
TGCGCCAGCAGCTTGGCCCGCCGAGGCTCCGAGCAGTACTTC
CASSLARRGSEQYF
>TRBJ2-3|TRBD1|TRBV5-4|.|14
TGTGCCAGCAGCTCCAAAACAGGGGGAGATACGCAGTATTTT
CASSSKTGGDTQYF
>TRBJ2-7|.|TRBV19|.|11
TGTGCCAGTAGCAACTCAGGGGAGCAGTACTTC
CASSNSGEQYF
>TRBJ2-7|TRBD1|TRBV2|few|13
TGTGCCAGCAGTGTTGACAGGGTGGGCGAGCAGTACTTC
CASSVDRVGEQYF